This T cell receptor beta chain is from a study of T cell responses to AZD1222 COVID-19 vaccine. Study-wide points: Donors, mostly white British, included more females; clonal diversity was possibly underestimated. Recipients of two AZD1222 doses showed rising Spike-specific TCR breadth and depth. Distributed over spike, vaccine-associated CD4 TCRs predominated at 160-218 and 743-854.

This table comes from immunoSEQ multiplex PCR, and its TCRdb copy is limited to in-frame clones, with some not included. The data show around 45,000 clones, with 80% to 95% seen just once and 30% to 45% held by the top ten. The CDR3 loop spans 15 amino acids. The V gene's germline CDR1 is SGHRS and CDR2 YFSETQ. Deletions cut 5 bases from V and 0 bases from J, with 14 bases between. Whether given at about 4 or about 12 weeks, second doses were pooled. Notes on this clone: Its antigen is unknown.

Sequencing was performed on peripheral blood, taken 28 days after the second AZD1222 dose. The J gene is TRBJ2-5, the V gene TRBV5-1, with D maybe TRBD1 (6 bases). This clonotype originated in an adult who received the AZD1222 COVID-19 vaccine. The CDR3 here is CASSINTGNQETQYF. For the CDR3, the DNA is TGCGCCAGCAGTATTAATACAGGGAACCAAGAGACCCAGTACTTC.